The subject of this entry is one T cell receptor beta chain. Its antigen is still unknown. The same CDR3 arises from other DNA sequences in this sample as well. Researchers ran the PCR with 60 Vbeta and 13 Jbeta primers. Sequencing used immunoSEQ multiplex PCR; TCRdb keeps in-frame clones, though not all of them. The sample has roughly 90,000 clones; around four fifths are singletons. This specimen comes from a study of cytomegalovirus exposure and HLA in healthy donors. Overall study findings and caveats: A later analysis associated roughly 15,000 TCR beta sequences with HLA alleles at a 0.05 false discovery rate. Prediction of most subjects' HLA-A and HLA-B alleles by TCR beta sequences was reportedly accurate.

This CDR3 has 12 residues. Germline loops: CDR1 SGHTA, CDR2 FQGNSA. Trimming removed 3 bases at V and 4 bases at J, with 7 bases between. This TCR derives from a man between 25 and 39 years old in good health and CMV-seropositive. This chain links TRBV7-2 with TRBJ2-7; possible D gene TRBD1, 6 bases. The specimen sequenced was PBMCs. CDR3 nucleotides: TGTGCCAGCAGCTTGCAGGGGTACGAGCAGTACTTC. It is translated as CASSLQGYEQYF.